The clone carrying this T cell receptor (beta chain) was seen a few times. Its target is not known. Time point given: patch test 2, 6 weeks after DPC sensitization. The sample's treatment: therapeutic diphenylcyclopropenone sensitization with weekly scalp DPC. Alopecia patients deemed DPC-suitable, aged 18 to 70, excluding pregnancy. The record originates from a study of human T cells and chemical hapten exposure. The germline V gene encodes CDR1 SGHTA and CDR2 FQGNSA. V shed 4 bases and J 10 bases; nucleotides not matched to a gene: 7. The CDR3 has 15 residues. Study-wide points: There was no change with DPC sensitization in TCRs above 1 in 1000 frequency.

Using its own MiXCR run on the RACE reads, TCRdb lists one record per CDR3 protein. This sample has roughly 92,000 distinct CDR3 sequences, with around 10% found just once. The material sequenced was whole blood, taken in connection with sensitization to the hapten diphenylcyclopropenone (DPC). The J gene is TRBJ2-1, the V gene TRBV7-2; TRBD2 agrees at 13 bases. The clonotype was recovered from a woman aged 40 to 50 with alopecia areata. Some clones in this sample may be carry-over from other donors' samples. In nucleotides, the CDR3 is TGTGCCAGCAGCTCCTGGACTAGCGGGGGCTTGGAGCAGTTCTTC. Amino acid sequence: CASSSWTSGGLEQFF.